The following is a TCR beta chain sequence with its context. The germline CDR1 and CDR2 sequences are LGHDT and YNNKEL (reference sequence). The CDR3 totals 11 residues. V lost 7 bases to trimming and J lost 11 bases, with 13 bases between them. TCRdb's copy holds only in-frame clones and misses some; the assay was immunoSEQ multiplex PCR. The sample includes 100,000 to 150,000 clones, roughly 84% of them seen just once. This record belongs to a study of control samples from healthy donors and cancer patients. Input material: blood. The V call is TRBV3-1 (or the pseudogene TRBV3-2), the J call TRBJ2-3; no clear D gene. This clonotype originated in a man aged 40-50 years in good health. The CDR3 sequence is CASNSPLRQYF. The CDR3 DNA reads TGTGCCAGCAACTCCCCCCTAAGGCAGTATTTT.